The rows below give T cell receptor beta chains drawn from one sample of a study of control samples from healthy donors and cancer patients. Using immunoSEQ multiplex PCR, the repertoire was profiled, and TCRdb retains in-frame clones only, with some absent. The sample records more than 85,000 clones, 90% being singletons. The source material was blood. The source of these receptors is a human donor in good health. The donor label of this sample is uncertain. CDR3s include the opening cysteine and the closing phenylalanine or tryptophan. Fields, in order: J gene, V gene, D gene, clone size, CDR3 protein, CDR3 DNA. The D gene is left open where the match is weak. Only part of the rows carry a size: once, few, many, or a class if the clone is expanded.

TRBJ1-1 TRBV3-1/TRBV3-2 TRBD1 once CASSQRTGDTEAFF TGTGCCAGCAGCCAAAGGACAGGGGACACTGAAGCTTTCTTT
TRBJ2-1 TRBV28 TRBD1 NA CASSFDRGLYNEQFF TGTGCCAGCAGTTTTGACAGGGGTCTGTACAATGAGCAGTTCTTC
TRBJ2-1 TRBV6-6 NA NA CASSYSSQTNEQFF TGTGCCAGCAGTTACTCGTCTCAGACTAATGAGCAGTTCTTC
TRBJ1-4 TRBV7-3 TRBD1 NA CASSQTGGANEKLFF TGTGCCAGCAGCCAGACAGGGGGGGCTAATGAAAAACTGTTTTTT
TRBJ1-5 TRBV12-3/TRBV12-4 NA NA CASSSRVLEPQHF TGTGCCAGCAGTTCCAGGGTCCTTGAGCCCCAGCATTTT
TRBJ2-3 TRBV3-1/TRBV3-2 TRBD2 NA CASRRLAGGLSTDTQYF TGTGCCAGCAGAAGACTAGCGGGGGGGCTGAGCACAGATACGCAGTATTTT
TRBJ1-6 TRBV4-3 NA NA CASSQDRGIRPLHF TGCGCCAGCAGCCAAGATAGGGGAATTCGGCCCCTCCACTTT
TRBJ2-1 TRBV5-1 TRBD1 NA CASSLFSAGQGIDEQFF TGCGCCAGCAGCTTGTTCTCGGCGGGACAGGGTATCGATGAGCAGTTCTTC
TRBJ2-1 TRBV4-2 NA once CASSQGQSYNEQFF TGTGCCAGCAGCCAAGGGCAGTCCTACAATGAGCAGTTCTTC
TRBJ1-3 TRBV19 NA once CASTPGITGNTIYF TGTGCCAGTACACCAGGGATCACTGGAAACACCATATATTTT
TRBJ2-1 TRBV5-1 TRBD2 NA CASSLAPGLAGGGEQFF TGCGCCAGCAGCTTGGCCCCGGGACTAGCGGGGGGCGGTGAGCAGTTCTTC
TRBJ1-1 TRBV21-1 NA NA CASSDDRDGNTEAFF TGTGCCAGCAGCGACGATAGGGACGGGAACACTGAAGCTTTCTTT
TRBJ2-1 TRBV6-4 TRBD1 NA CASSARGDRGHDEQFF TGTGCCAGCAGTGCCCGTGGGGACAGGGGGCACGATGAGCAGTTCTTC
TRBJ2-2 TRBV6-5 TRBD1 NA CASRRDSSTGELFF TGTGCCAGCAGACGGGACAGCAGCACCGGGGAGCTGTTTTTT
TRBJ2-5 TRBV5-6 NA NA CASSLPLYQETQYF TGTGCCAGCAGCTTGCCCCTCTATCAAGAGACCCAGTACTTC
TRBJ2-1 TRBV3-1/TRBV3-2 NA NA CASSQGQLLYNEQFF TGTGCCAGCAGCCAAGGACAGCTACTCTACAATGAGCAGTTCTTC